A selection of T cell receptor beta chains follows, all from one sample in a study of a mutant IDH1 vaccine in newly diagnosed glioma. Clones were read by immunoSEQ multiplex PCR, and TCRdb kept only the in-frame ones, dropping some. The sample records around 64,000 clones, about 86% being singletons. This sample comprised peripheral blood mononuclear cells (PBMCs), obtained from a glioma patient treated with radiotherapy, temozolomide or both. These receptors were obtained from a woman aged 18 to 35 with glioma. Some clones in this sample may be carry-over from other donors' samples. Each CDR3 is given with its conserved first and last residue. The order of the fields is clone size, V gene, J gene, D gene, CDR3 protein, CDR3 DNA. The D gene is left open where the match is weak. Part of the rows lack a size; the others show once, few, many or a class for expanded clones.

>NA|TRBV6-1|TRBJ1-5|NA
CASSDRGLSNQPQHF
TGTGCCAGCAGTGATCGGGGTTTGAGCAATCAGCCCCAGCATTTT
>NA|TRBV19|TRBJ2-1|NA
CASSTTNGGHYNEQFF
TGTGCCAGTAGTACCACTAACGGAGGCCACTACAATGAGCAGTTCTTC
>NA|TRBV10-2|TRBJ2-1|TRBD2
CASSDSLGLAGGRFRNEQFF
TGCGCCAGCAGTGATAGCCTCGGACTAGCGGGGGGGCGATTTCGGAATGAGCAGTTCTTC
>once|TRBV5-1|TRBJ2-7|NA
CASSLEGGPTYEQYF
TGCGCCAGCAGCTTGGAGGGAGGCCCAACCTACGAGCAGTACTTC
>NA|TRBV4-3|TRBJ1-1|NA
CASSQDPGRLNTEAFF
TGCGCCAGCAGCCAAGACCCGGGGCGGTTGAACACTGAAGCTTTCTTT
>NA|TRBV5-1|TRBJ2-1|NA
CASSRDSLGYQFF
TGCGCCAGCAGCCGGGACTCCCTCGGCTATCAGTTCTTC
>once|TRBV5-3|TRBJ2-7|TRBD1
CARSLRTGPYEQYF
TGTGCCAGAAGTCTTCGGACAGGGCCCTACGAGCAGTACTTC
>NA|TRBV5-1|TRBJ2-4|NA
CASSSGKGVGIQYF
TGCGCCAGCAGCAGCGGCAAAGGGGTAGGCATTCAGTACTTC
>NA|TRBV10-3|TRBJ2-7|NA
CAISGKSEQYF
TGTGCCATCAGTGGCAAGAGTGAGCAGTACTTC
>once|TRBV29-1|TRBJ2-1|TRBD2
CSVLGLALNNEQFF
TGCAGCGTCCTGGGACTAGCCCTTAACAATGAGCAGTTCTTC
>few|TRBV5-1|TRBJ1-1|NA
CASSSQANTEAFF
TGCGCCAGCAGCTCACAGGCGAACACTGAAGCTTTCTTT
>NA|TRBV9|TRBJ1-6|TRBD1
CASSVDRRNSPLHF
TGTGCCAGCAGCGTGGACAGGCGTAATTCACCCCTCCACTTT
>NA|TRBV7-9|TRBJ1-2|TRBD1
CASSLGPTGALYGYTF
TGTGCCAGCAGCTTAGGGCCGACAGGGGCCTTATATGGCTACACCTTC
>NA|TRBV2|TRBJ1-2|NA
CASALSGGSYGYTF
TGTGCCAGCGCCCTCTCCGGGGGCTCGTATGGCTACACCTTC
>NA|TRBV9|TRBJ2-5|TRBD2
CASSVGEGTQETQYF
TGTGCCAGCAGCGTAGGGGAGGGAACCCAAGAGACCCAGTACTTC
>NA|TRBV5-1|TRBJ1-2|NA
CASSLGLGYTF
TGCGCCAGCAGCTTGGGATTGGGCTACACCTTC
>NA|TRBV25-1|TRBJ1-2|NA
CASSEFYGYTF
TGTGCCAGCAGTGAGTTCTATGGCTACACCTTC
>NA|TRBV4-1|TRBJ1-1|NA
CASSRGRSLPMNTEAFF
TGCGCCAGCAGCCGAGGACGGAGTCTCCCCATGAACACTGAAGCTTTCTTT
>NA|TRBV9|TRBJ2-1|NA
CASTGGTVSYNEQFF
TGTGCCAGCACTGGAGGGACGGTATCCTACAATGAGCAGTTCTTC
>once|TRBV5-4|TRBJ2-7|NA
CASSLEMGPYEQYF
TGTGCCAGCAGCTTGGAGATGGGGCCCTACGAGCAGTACTTC
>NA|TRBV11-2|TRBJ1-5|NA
CASSWGLGQPQHF
TGTGCCAGCAGCTGGGGATTGGGACAGCCCCAGCATTTT
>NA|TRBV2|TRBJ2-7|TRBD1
CASKEGQYYEQYF
TGTGCCAGCAAAGAGGGACAGTACTACGAGCAGTACTTC
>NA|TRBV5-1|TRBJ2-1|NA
CASSPDSNNEQFF
TGCGCCAGCAGCCCCGACAGCAACAATGAGCAGTTCTTC
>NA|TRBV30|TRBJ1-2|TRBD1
CAWSLTGGHGYTF
TGTGCCTGGAGTCTAACAGGGGGCCATGGCTACACCTTC